This T cell receptor (beta chain) was observed in a study of T cell responses to AZD1222 COVID-19 vaccine. The ends lost 0 bases at V and 6 bases at J; junction bases unmatched: 16. Germline lookup yields CDR1 SGHNT and CDR2 YENEEA. This CDR3 spans 19 amino acids. Sequenced by immunoSEQ multiplex PCR; TCRdb stores in-frame clones only, minus some. This table holds roughly 100,000 clones, 91% found once. The rearrangement uses TRBV11-3 and TRBJ2-1; 8 bases fit TRBD1. This receptor was obtained from an adult in good health. The input for sequencing was peripheral blood, taken on day 0 of AZD1222 vaccination. The CDR3 loop is CASSLDLGSGTGVLNEQFF. In DNA, the CDR3 is TGTGCCAGCAGCTTAGATCTGGGATCCGGGACAGGTGTGCTCAATGAGCAGTTCTTC.